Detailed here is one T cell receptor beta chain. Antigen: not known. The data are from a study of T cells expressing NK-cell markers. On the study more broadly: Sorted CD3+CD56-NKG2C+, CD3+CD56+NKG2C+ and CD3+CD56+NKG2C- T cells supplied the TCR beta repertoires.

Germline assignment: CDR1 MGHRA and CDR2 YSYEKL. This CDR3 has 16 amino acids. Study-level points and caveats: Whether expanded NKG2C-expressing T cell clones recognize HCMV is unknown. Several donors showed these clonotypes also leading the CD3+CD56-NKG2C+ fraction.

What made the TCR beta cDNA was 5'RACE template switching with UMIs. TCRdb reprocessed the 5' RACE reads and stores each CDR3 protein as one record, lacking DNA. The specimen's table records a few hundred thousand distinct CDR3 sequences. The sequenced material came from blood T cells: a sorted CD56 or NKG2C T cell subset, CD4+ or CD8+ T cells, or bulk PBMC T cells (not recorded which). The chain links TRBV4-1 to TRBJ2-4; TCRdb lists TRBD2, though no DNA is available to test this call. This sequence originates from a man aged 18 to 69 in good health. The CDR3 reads CASSPGEERGKNIQYF.